These 11 T cell receptor beta chains originate from one sample sequenced in a study of blood T cell repertoires in COVID-19. Produced via immunoSEQ multiplex PCR; TCRdb's table is partial and in-frame only. The sample records almost 500,000 clones, roughly nine tenths being singletons. Sequences were obtained from PBMCs or T cells enriched from blood (not recorded which). The source is a woman aged 55-70 years who had recovered from COVID-19.

The J gene is TRBJ1-6, the V gene TRBV6-5; 10 bases agree with TRBD1. Per germline, CDR1 MNHEY and CDR2 SVGAGI. Germline trimming cut 6 bases from V and 7 bases from J; bases unmatched to any gene: 6. This CDR3 is built from 15 residues. The CDR3 DNA is TGTGCCAGCAGCCGGACAGGGGGTGTAAATTCACCCCTCCACTTT. Translation gives CASSRTGGVNSPLHF.

The genes are TRBV11-2 and TRBJ1-4; tentatively, D is TRBD1 (6 bases). Trimming took off 6 bases at V and 5 bases at J, with 10 bases between the two ends. Germline CDR1 reads SGHAT; CDR2 reads FQNNGV. This CDR3 has 13 residues. The CDR3 DNA reads as TGTGCCAGCAGAAAGGACAGAAATGAAAAACTGTTTTTT. It encodes CASRKDRNEKLFF.

This chain joins TRBV25-1 and TRBJ1-2, with D possibly being TRBD1 (5 bases). V dropped 1 base and J dropped 6 bases, with 9 bases sitting between them. CDR3 length equals 13 residues. Germline V gene data show CDR1 as MGHDK and CDR2 as SYGVNS. CDR3 in DNA: TGTGCCAGCAGTGAATGGAAGGGGAATGGCTACACCTTC. This codes for CASSEWKGNGYTF.

This clone was detected only once. The chain combines TRBV11-3 with TRBJ2-1; D possibly corresponds to TRBD2 (6 bases). V was shortened by 5 bases and J by 4 bases, with 15 bases between the two germline ends. Germline V gene lookup returns CDR1 SGHNT and CDR2 YENEEA. CDR3 length: 15 amino acids. The CDR3 DNA reads TGTGCCAGCAGCCCCCAAGGGGCGGGGTACAATGAGCAGTTCTTC. It yields the protein CASSPQGAGYNEQFF.

The chain uses TRBV5-5 and TRBJ2-3, with 10 bases matching TRBD2. V lost 0 bases to trimming and J lost 6 bases; unmatched junction nucleotides: 10. CDR1 SGHKS and CDR2 YYEKEE come from the germline V gene (reference sequence). CDR3 length: 17 amino acids. The CDR3 DNA reads TGTGCCAGCAGCTTGGGTAGTGGAGCGGGGGGGCGCGATACGCAGTATTTT. It encodes CASSLGSGAGGRDTQYF. The entire variable domain, with the rest obtained from reference TRBV5-5 and TRBJ2-3, is as follows: DAGVTQSPTHLIKTRGQQVTLRCSPISGHKSVSWYQQVLGQGPQFIFQYYEKEERGRGNFPDRFSARQFPNYSSELNVNALLLGDSALYLCASSLGSGAGGRDTQYFGPGTRLTVL.

The rearrangement uses TRBV28 and TRBJ1-6; 7 bases align to TRBD1. Germline-derived CDR1 and CDR2 are MDHEN and SYDVKM. This CDR3 region has 14 residues. V dropped 6 bases and J dropped 5; count of bases not matched to a gene: 4. CDR3 sequence (DNA): TGTGCCAGCAGCCCCGGGACAGATAATTCACCCCTCCACTTT. This translates into CASSPGTDNSPLHF.

The chain is built from TRBV18 and TRBJ2-2, with 8 bases that match TRBD1. The germline gives CDR1 KGHSH, CDR2 LQKENI. V dropped 5 bases and J dropped 4; count of bases not matched to a gene: 6. The CDR3 runs 15 residues. CDR3 DNA: TGTGCCAGCTCATCCCTGACAGGGGCCACCGGGGAGCTGTTTTTT. This encodes CASSSLTGATGELFF.

The chain recombines TRBV6-5 with TRBJ2-5, with D perhaps matching TRBD2 (5 bases). From germline, CDR1 is MNHEY and CDR2 SVGAGI. V lost 7 bases and J 5 bases, leaving 11 bases between the germline ends. The CDR3 is 12 amino acids. CDR3: CASTRWRETQYF. The CDR3 nucleotides read TGTGCCAGCACCCGGTGGAGGGAGACCCAGTACTTC.

This clone showed up just a few times. The rearrangement links TRBV11-3 to TRBJ2-7; D is possibly TRBD2 (5 bases). Germline V lookup: CDR1 SGHNT, CDR2 YENEEA. V lost 0 bases, J lost 2 bases, and 8 bases lay in between. This CDR3 comprises 14 residues. CDR3 protein: CASSLDKLAYEQYF. The CDR3 DNA is TGTGCCAGCAGCTTAGATAAACTAGCCTACGAGCAGTACTTC.

The genes are TRBV24-1 and TRBJ1-5; 7 nucleotides line up with TRBD1. The junction had 6 bases not matched to a gene; V was cut back by 4 bases and J by 4 bases. The germline V gene has CDR1 KGHDR and CDR2 SFDVKD. This CDR3 has 15 amino acids. The CDR3 region is CATSETGSGNQPQHF. The CDR3 coding sequence is TGTGCCACCAGTGAGACAGGGTCAGGAAATCAGCCCCAGCATTTT.

The chain is built from TRBV18 and TRBJ2-4; unclear D gene. The CDR3 runs to 16 residues. The V end lost 0 bases, the J end lost 0 bases, and 9 bases lay between the germline ends. Germline lookup yields CDR1 KGHSH and CDR2 LQKENI. This CDR3 is CASSPPSQEAKNIQYF. CDR3 DNA sequence: TGTGCCAGCTCACCACCCTCTCAGGAAGCCAAAAACATTCAGTACTTC.